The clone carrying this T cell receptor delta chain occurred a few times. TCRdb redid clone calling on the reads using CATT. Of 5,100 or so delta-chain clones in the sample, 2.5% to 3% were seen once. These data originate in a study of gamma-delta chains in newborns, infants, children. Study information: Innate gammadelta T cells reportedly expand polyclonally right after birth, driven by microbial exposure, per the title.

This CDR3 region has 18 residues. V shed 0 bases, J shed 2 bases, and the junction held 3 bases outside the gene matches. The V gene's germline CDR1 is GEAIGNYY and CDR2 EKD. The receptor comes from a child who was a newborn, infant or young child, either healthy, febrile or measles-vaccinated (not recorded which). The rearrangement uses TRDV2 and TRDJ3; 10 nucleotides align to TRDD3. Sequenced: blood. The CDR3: CACDTVGDTTWDTRQMFF. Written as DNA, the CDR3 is TGTGCCTGTGACACCGTGGGGGATACCACCTGGGACACCCGACAGATGTTTTTC.